The entry below describes one T cell receptor (beta chain). Participant-given clinical history determined each cohort assignment. The germline gives CDR1 SGHTA, CDR2 FQGTGA. The CDR3 extends over 14 amino acids. The V segment lost 5 bases and the J segment 10 bases; nucleotides outside the gene matches: 3. Only in-frame clones appear in the TCRdb table, and some are missing; sequencing was by immunoSEQ multiplex PCR. This sample has about 320,000 clones, with around 90% found just once. This record belongs to a study of blood T cell repertoires in COVID-19. The chain carries TRBV7-3 and TRBJ2-1; 15 positions match TRBD2. The source material was PBMCs or T cells enriched from blood (not recorded which). This TCR derives from a man aged 55 to 70 who had recovered from COVID-19. The CDR3 bases are TGTGCCAGCAGCCTGGGACTAGCGGGAGGCGAGCAGTTCTTC. Translation: CASSLGLAGGEQFF. The complete variable domain, with remaining parts taken from reference TRBV7-3 and TRBJ2-1, reads GAGVSQTPSNKVTEKGKYVELRCDPISGHTALYWYRQSLGQGPEFLIYFQGTGAADDSGLPNDRFFAVRPEGSVSTLKIQRTERGDSAVYLCASSLGLAGGEQFFGPGTRLTVL.